This T cell receptor (beta chain) was observed in a study of tumor-infiltrating lymphocytes in primary liver carcinoma. Unsorted bulk tissue of roughly 20-31 mg yielded co-extracted RNA and DNA. With roughly 500 ng total RNA as template and a constant-region primer, TCR beta cDNA was made. Three nested multiplex PCR rounds, a slightly modified ARM-PCR method, built the TCR beta libraries. The first two PCR rounds used TRBV1-TRBV30 forward primers with a C-beta reverse primer, about 10 cycles each. MiXCR was run by TCRdb on the multiplex PCR reads, yielding one entry per CDR3 protein. Among 65,000 to 90,000 distinct CDR3 sequences listed, roughly 72% were seen once. About this clonotype: A single base separates this from a much larger clone, so it may be a read error.

CDR1 SEHNR and CDR2 FQNEAQ come from the germline V gene (reference sequence). The CDR3 length is 14 residues. This chain uses TRBV7-9 with TRBJ1-2, with D unresolved. The sequence was obtained from a man aged 35-49 years with primary liver carcinoma and hepatitis B virus infection. Sample: liver tumor tissue from sampling region 1. The subset was: tumor region T1, superior pole. The chain's CDR3 is CVSSSSGDNYGYTF. CDR3 sequence (DNA): TGTGTCAGCAGCTCTAGTGGGGATAACTATGGCTACACCTTC. The whole variable domain, filled in from reference TRBV7-9 and TRBJ1-2, reads DTGVSQNPRHKITKRGQNVTFRCDPISEHNRLYWYRQTLGQGPEFLTYFQNEAQLEKSRLLSDRFSAERPKGSFSTLEIQRTEQGDSAMYLCVSSSSGDNYGYTFGSGTRLTVV.